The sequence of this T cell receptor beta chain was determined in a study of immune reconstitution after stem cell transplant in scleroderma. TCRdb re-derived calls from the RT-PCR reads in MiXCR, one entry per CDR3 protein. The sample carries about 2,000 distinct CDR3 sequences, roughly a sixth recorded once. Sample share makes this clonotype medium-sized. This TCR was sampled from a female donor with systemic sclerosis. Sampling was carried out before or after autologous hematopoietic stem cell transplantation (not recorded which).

The CDR3 DNA sequence: TGTGCCAGCGGGGGCGGGAGGTACGAGCAGTACTTC. Its translation is CASGGGRYEQYF. The chain has TRBV11-2 and TRBJ2-7, with 8 bases fitting TRBD2. CDR3 length: 12 amino acids. Germline V CDR1 and CDR2: SGHAT, FQNNGV. V trimming: 8 bases; J trimming: 4 bases; junction bases outside the gene matches: 4.